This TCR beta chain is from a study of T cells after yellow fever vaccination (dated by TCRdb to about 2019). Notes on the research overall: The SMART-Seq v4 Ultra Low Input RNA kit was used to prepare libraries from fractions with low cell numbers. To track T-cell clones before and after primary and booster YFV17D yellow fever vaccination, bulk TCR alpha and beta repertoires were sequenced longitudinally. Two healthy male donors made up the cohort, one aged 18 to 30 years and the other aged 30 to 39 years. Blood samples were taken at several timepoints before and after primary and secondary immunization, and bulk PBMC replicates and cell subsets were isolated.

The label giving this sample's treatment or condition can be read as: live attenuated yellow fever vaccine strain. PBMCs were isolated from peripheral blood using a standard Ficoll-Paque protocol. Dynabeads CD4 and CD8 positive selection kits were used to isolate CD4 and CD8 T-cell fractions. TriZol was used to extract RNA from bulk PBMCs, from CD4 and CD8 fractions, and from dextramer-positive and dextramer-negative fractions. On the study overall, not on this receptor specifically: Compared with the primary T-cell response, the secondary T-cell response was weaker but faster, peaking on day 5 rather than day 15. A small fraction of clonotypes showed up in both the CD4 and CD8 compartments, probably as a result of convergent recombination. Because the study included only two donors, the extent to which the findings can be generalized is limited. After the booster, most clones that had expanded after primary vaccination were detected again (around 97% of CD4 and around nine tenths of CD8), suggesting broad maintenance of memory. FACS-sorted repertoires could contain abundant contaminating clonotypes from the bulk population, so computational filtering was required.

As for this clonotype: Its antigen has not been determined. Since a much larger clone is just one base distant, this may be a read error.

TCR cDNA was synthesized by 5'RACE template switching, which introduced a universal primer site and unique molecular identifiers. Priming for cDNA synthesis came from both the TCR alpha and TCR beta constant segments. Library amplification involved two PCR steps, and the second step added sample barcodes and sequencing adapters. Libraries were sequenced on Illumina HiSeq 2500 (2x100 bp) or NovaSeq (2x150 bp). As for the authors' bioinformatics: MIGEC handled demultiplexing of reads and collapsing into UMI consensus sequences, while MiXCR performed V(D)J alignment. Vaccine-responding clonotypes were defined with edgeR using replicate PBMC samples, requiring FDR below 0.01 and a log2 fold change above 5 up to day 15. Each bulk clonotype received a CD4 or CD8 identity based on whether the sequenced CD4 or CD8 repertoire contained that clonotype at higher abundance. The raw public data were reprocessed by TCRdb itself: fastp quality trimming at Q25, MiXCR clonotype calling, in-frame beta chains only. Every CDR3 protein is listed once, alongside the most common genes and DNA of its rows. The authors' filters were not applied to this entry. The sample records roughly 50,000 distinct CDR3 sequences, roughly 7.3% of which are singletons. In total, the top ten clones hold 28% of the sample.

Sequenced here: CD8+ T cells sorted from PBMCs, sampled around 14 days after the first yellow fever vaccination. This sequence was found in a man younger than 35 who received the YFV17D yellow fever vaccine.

The DNA reads TGCGCCAGAAGCTCCCGGGAGGGGAGGACCTACGAGCAGTACTTC. It codes for CARSSREGRTYEQYF. This chain joins TRBV4-3 to TRBJ2-7; TRBD2 fits 8 bases in the junction. CDR1 and CDR2 (LGHNA, YSLEER) derive from the germline V gene. Spanning cysteine to phenylalanine, the CDR3 consists of 15 amino acids. The read is trimmed to its CDR3 DNA, 45 bases read in frame from base 1. V and J are trimmed by 9 bases and 2 bases, and the gene matches miss 12 bases of the junction.